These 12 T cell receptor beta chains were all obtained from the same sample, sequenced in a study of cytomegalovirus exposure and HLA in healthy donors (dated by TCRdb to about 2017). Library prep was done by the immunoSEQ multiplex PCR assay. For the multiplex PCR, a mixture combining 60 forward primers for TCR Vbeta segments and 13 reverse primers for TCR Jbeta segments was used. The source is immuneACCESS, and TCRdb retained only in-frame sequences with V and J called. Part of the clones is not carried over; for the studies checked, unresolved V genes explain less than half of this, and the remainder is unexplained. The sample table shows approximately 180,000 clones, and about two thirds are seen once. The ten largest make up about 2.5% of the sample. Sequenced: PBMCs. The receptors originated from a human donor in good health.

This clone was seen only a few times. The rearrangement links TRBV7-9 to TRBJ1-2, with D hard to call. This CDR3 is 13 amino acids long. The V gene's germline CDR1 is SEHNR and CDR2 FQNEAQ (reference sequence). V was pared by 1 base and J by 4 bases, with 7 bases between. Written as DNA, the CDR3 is TGTGCCAGCAGCTTAGTTTCAGGCTATGGCTACACCTTC. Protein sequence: CASSLVSGYGYTF.

Here the CDR3 reads CSVEEGTNYGYTF. The CDR3 DNA follows: TGCAGCGTTGAAGAGGGGACAAACTATGGCTACACCTTC. The V and J genes are TRBV29-1 and TRBJ1-2; D may be TRBD1 (6 bases). Germline values: CDR1 SQVTM, CDR2 ANQGSEA. The CDR3 has 13 amino acids. Trimming took 0 bases from V and 2 from J, leaving 7 bases between them.

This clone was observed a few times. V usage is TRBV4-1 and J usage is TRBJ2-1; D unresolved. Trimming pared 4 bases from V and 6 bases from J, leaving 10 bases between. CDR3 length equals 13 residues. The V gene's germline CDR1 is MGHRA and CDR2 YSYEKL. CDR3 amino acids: CASSPPYGNEQFF. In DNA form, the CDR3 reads TGCGCCAGCAGCCCACCCTATGGCAATGAGCAGTTCTTC.

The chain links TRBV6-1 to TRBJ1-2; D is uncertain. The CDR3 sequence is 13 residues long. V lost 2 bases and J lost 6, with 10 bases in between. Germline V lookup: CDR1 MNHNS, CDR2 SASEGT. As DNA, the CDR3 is TGTGCCAGCAGTGAAAGTAGAGTAGATGGCTACACCTTC. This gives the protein CASSESRVDGYTF.

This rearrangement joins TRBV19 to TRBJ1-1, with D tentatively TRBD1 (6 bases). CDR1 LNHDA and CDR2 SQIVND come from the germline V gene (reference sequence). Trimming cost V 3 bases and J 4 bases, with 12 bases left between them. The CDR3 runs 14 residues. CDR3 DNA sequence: TGTGCCAGTAGTATCGGGCAGGGGATCACTGAAGCTTTCTTT. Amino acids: CASSIGQGITEAFF.

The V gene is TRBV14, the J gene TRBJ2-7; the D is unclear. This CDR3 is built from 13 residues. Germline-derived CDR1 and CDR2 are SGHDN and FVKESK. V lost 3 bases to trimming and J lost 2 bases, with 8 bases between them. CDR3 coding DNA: TGTGCCAGCAGCCATACAGCTACCTACGAGCAGTACTTC. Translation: CASSHTATYEQYF.

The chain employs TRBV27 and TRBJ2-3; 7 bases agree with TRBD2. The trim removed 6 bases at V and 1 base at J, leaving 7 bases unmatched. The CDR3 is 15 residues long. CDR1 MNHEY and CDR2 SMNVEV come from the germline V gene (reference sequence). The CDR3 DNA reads TGTGCCAGCAGGGGTGAGGGAGGGGGCACAGATACGCAGTATTTT. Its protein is CASRGEGGGTDTQYF.

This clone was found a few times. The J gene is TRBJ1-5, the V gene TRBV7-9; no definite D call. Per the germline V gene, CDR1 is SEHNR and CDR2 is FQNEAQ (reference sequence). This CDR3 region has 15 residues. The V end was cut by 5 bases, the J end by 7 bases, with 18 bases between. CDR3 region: CASSSLRRQKQPQHF. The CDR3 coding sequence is TGTGCCAGCAGCAGCCTTAGGCGGCAGAAACAGCCCCAGCATTTT.

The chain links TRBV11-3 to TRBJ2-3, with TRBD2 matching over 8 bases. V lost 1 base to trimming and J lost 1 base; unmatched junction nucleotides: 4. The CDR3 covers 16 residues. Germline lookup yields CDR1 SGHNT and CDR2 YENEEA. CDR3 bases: TGTGCCAGCAGCTTAGGAACTAGCGGACGCACAGATACGCAGTATTTT. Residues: CASSLGTSGRTDTQYF.

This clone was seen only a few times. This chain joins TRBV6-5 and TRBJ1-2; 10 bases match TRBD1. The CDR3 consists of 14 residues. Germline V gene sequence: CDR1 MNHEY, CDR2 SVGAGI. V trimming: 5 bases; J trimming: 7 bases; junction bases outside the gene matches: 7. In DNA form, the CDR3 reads TGTGCCAGCAGTAGGGACAGGGGATCATCTGGCTACACCTTC. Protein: CASSRDRGSSGYTF.

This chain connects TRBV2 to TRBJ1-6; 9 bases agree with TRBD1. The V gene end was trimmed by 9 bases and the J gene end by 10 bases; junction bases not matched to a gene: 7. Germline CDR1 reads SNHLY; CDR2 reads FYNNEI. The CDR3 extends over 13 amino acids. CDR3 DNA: TGTGCCAGTCTGGGACAGGGTGAATCACCCCTCCACTTT. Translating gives CASLGQGESPLHF.

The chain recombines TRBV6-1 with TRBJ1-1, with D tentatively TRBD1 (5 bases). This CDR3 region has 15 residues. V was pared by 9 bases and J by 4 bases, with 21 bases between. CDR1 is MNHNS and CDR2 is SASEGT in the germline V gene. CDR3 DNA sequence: TGTGCCAGTGGGGCGGGATTCCAGGCGGTCACTGAAGCTTTCTTT. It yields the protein CASGAGFQAVTEAFF.